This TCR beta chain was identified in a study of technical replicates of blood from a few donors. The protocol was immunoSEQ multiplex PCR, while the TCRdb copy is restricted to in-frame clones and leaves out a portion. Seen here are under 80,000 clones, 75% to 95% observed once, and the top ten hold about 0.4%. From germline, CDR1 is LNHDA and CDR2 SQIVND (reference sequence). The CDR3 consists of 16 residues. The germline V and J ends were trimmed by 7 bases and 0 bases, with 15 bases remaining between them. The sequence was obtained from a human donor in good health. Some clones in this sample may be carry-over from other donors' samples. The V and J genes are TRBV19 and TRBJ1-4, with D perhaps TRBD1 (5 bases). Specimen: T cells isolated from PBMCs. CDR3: CASNPTSGSTNEKLFF. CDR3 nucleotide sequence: TGTGCCAGTAATCCCACATCAGGGTCAACTAATGAAAAACTGTTTTTT.